The 20 T cell receptor beta chains in this list originate from one sample, sequenced in a study of T cell responses to AZD1222 COVID-19 vaccine. Profiled with immunoSEQ multiplex PCR; TCRdb holds only in-frame clones, not every one. The table records around 140,000 clones, approximately 85% of them present only once. Sample: peripheral blood, taken 28 days after the second dose of the MenACWY control vaccine. The receptors were sampled from an adult who received the MenACWY meningococcal vaccine as a control.

The V gene is TRBV4-1, the J gene TRBJ2-7, with unresolved D. The V gene lost 4 bases and the J gene lost 4 bases, with 17 bases spanning the gap. Germline CDR1 and CDR2: MGHRA and YSYEKL. The CDR3 totals 15 residues. In nucleotides, the CDR3 is TGCGCCAGCAGCCCCTACTCGGACCCACCGTACGAGCAGTACTTC. Translating gives CASSPYSDPPYEQYF.

The rearrangement links TRBV20-1 to TRBJ2-3, with D possibly TRBD2 on 5 matching bases. Trimming pared 5 bases from V and 6 bases from J, leaving 9 bases between. CDR3 length: 11 residues. Germline lookup yields CDR1 DFQATT and CDR2 SNEGSKA (reference sequence). Written as DNA, the CDR3 is TGCAGTGCTCAAACTAGTGATACGCAGTATTTT. Its protein is CSAQTSDTQYF.

The chain joins TRBV6-5 to TRBJ2-5, with D unclear. The CDR3 is 13 residues long. V was trimmed by 6 bases and J by 5 bases, leaving 13 bases between them. CDR1 MNHEY and CDR2 SVGAGI come from the germline V gene. The CDR3 is CASRAGFGETQYF. The CDR3 region has the DNA TGTGCCAGCAGAGCAGGTTTTGGGGAGACCCAGTACTTC.

The J gene is TRBJ2-1, the V gene TRBV15; 10 bases line up with TRBD2. Germline V gene data show CDR1 as LNHNV and CDR2 as YYDKDF (reference sequence). This CDR3 contains 14 residues. V shed 1 base and J 9 bases; nucleotides not matched to a gene: 3. In DNA form, the CDR3 reads TGTGCCACCAGCAGAGTACTAGCGGGAACTGAGCAGTTCTTC. Amino acid sequence: CATSRVLAGTEQFF. The variable domain in full, completed from reference TRBV15 and TRBJ2-1, reads DAMVIQNPRYQVTQFGKPVTLSCSQTLNHNVMYWYQQKSSQAPKLLFHYYDKDFNNEADTPDNFQSRRPNTSFCFLDIRSPGLGDTAMYLCATSRVLAGTEQFFGPGTRLTVL.

CDR3 nucleotide sequence: TGCGCCAGCAGCGGGCAGGCGGGAGAAAAACTGTTTTTT. Its protein is CASSGQAGEKLFF. The chain is built from TRBV10-2 and TRBJ1-4; no clear D gene. Per germline, CDR1 WSHSY and CDR2 SAAADI. The CDR3 is made up of 13 amino acids. V was trimmed by 6 bases and J by 8 bases, leaving 13 bases between them.

The chain combines TRBV19 with TRBJ2-7, with TRBD2 matching over 12 bases. Trimming took 5 bases from V and 4 from J; bases not matched to a gene: 3. CDR1 is LNHDA and CDR2 is SQIVND in the germline V gene (reference sequence). The CDR3 spans 14 residues. The CDR3 spells CASSPGTSGYEQYF. CDR3 nucleotides: TGTGCCAGTAGTCCCGGGACTAGCGGGTACGAGCAGTACTTC. Drawing the rest from reference TRBV19 and TRBJ2-7, the complete variable domain is DGGITQSPKYLFRKEGQNVTLSCEQNLNHDAMYWYRQDPGQGLRLIYYSQIVNDFQKGDIAEGYSVSREKKESFPLTVTSAQKNPTAFYLCASSPGTSGYEQYFGPGTRLTVT.

V usage is TRBV6-4 and J usage is TRBJ1-1, with 9 nucleotides matching TRBD1. The CDR3 totals 14 residues. Germline V CDR1 and CDR2: MRHNA, SNTAGT. Germline trimming cut 6 bases from V and 5 bases from J; bases unmatched to any gene: 7. The CDR3 spells CASRDTDRGTEAFF. As DNA, the CDR3 is TGTGCCAGCAGGGACACGGACAGGGGAACTGAAGCTTTCTTT.

The chain joins TRBV3-1 (or the pseudogene TRBV3-2) to TRBJ1-2; 9 nucleotides align to TRBD1. The germline CDR1 and CDR2 sequences are LGHDT and YNNKEL (reference sequence). Trimming took 4 bases from V and 0 from J; bases not matched to a gene: 6. The CDR3 covers 16 residues. CDR3 in amino acids: CASSPGQGQTNYGYTF. The CDR3 DNA follows: TGTGCCAGCAGCCCGGGACAGGGACAAACTAACTATGGCTACACCTTC.

CDR3 sequence: CASSLAGSSSGANVLTF. The CDR3 DNA reads as TGTGCCAGCAGCTTAGCTGGGAGTAGCTCTGGGGCCAACGTCCTGACTTTC. V gene TRBV7-6 combines with J gene TRBJ2-6; tentative D call: TRBD2 (5 bases). CDR1 and CDR2 from the germline V gene are SGHVS and FNYEAQ. There are 17 residues in the CDR3. The ends were cut back, 0 bases at V and 0 bases at J, with 9 bases in the middle.

The J gene is TRBJ1-1, the V gene TRBV9; D might be TRBD1 (5 bases). V lost 2 bases and J lost 1, with 9 bases in between. The CDR3 is 14 amino acids. In germline, CDR1 is SGDLS, CDR2 YYNGEE. CDR3 bases: TGTGCCAGCAGCGTGCAAGGACAGAACACTGAAGCTTTCTTT. Encoded protein: CASSVQGQNTEAFF.

Regarding this clone: The same CDR3 also results from other DNA sequences found in this sample. The genes are TRBV27 and TRBJ2-1, with D possibly matching TRBD2 (6 bases). CDR3 length: 13 residues. Germline assignment: CDR1 MNHEY and CDR2 SMNVEV (reference sequence). V was pared by 3 bases and J by 5 bases, with 8 bases between. CDR3 loop: CASSLGTHNEQFF. CDR3 coding DNA: TGTGCCAGCAGTTTGGGGACTCACAATGAGCAGTTCTTC.

The chain uses TRBV28 and TRBJ1-6; D may be TRBD1 (6 bases). The V end lost 6 bases, the J end lost 7 bases, and 16 bases lay between the germline ends. This CDR3 has 15 amino acids. The germline CDR1 and CDR2 sequences are MDHEN and SYDVKM. In DNA form, the CDR3 reads TGTGCCAGCAGGCTCGGGGGCGGGGCAAATTCACCCCTCCACTTT. It translates to CASRLGGGANSPLHF.

The rearrangement joins TRBV5-1 to TRBJ2-3; D not certain. Trimming cost V 0 bases and J 6 bases, with 8 bases left between them. Germline-derived CDR1 and CDR2 are SGHRS and YFSETQ. The CDR3 covers 13 residues. CDR3 bases: TGCGCCAGCAGCTTGGGGTTGGCGGATACGCAGTATTTT. Translating it yields CASSLGLADTQYF.

CDR3 sequence: CASSPTTGELFF. The CDR3 nucleotides read TGTGCCAGCAGCCCAACCACCGGGGAGCTGTTTTTT. The gene calls are TRBV7-3 and TRBJ2-2; D is unclear. Germline V gene data show CDR1 as SGHTA and CDR2 as FQGTGA. With 5 bases removed from V and 4 bases from J, the gap between germline ends came to 5 bases. The CDR3 runs 12 residues.

The rearrangement links TRBV5-6 to TRBJ1-1; D is unresolved. The length of the CDR3 is 12 residues. Germline lookup yields CDR1 SGHDT and CDR2 YYEEEE. Trimming took 0 bases from V and 3 from J, leaving 3 bases between them. The CDR3 here is CASSLADTEAFF. The CDR3 DNA is TGTGCCAGCAGCTTGGCGGACACTGAAGCTTTCTTT.

The chain carries TRBV6-2 or TRBV6-3 and TRBJ2-7; TRBD1 might be the D (5 bases). The CDR3 runs to 12 residues. Germline CDR1 reads MNHEY; CDR2 reads SVGEGT. Trimming took 6 bases from V and 6 from J, leaving 12 bases between them. The CDR3 DNA reads TGTGCCAGCAGCTCCGACAGAGTCGAGCAGTACGTC. Protein product: CASSSDRVEQYV.

The gene calls are TRBV7-8 and TRBJ1-2; D is ambiguous. Germline loops: CDR1 SGHVS, CDR2 FQNEAQ. The CDR3 consists of 15 residues. Trimming cost V 1 base and J 4 bases, with 13 bases left between them. CDR3 residues: CASSLEGAPLYGYTF. The CDR3 DNA is TGTGCCAGCAGCTTAGAAGGAGCCCCCCTCTATGGCTACACCTTC.

The chain links TRBV5-1 to TRBJ1-2; 7 positions agree with TRBD1. Germline CDR1 SGHRS, CDR2 YFSETQ. Germline trimming cut 4 bases from V and 1 base from J; bases unmatched to any gene: 7. The CDR3 spans 15 residues. The CDR3 coding sequence is TGCGCCAGCAGCCTGACAGGGCTTTTTAACTATGGCTACACCTTC. It codes for CASSLTGLFNYGYTF.

J is TRBJ2-1 and V is TRBV5-1; 13 positions agree with TRBD2. Unmatched junction bases numbered 14, after V lost 4 bases and J lost 4 bases. The CDR3 contains 19 residues. Germline V CDR1 and CDR2: SGHRS, YFSETQ. CDR3 region: CASSRPGLAGSTSYNEQFF. For the CDR3, the DNA is TGCGCCAGCAGCCGCCCGGGACTAGCGGGGAGTACATCATACAATGAGCAGTTCTTC. The full variable domain, completed using reference TRBV5-1 and TRBJ2-1, is KAGVTQTPRYLIKTRGQQVTLSCSPISGHRSVSWYQQTPGQGLQFLFEYFSETQRNKGNFPGRFSGRQFSNSRSEMNVSTLELGDSALYLCASSRPGLAGSTSYNEQFFGPGTRLTVL.

CDR3 nucleotides: TGTGCCAGCAGCTCAACTAAAACTGGGACAGGGTTCACCGGGGAGCTGTTTTTT. It yields the protein CASSSTKTGTGFTGELFF. The J gene is TRBJ2-2, the V gene TRBV11-3; the match to TRBD1 covers 9 bases. Trimming took 4 bases from V and 4 from J; bases not matched to a gene: 13. Germline CDR1 is SGHNT and CDR2 is YENEEA. This CDR3 is built from 18 residues.